A single sample gave rise to the 9 T cell receptor beta chains below, sequenced in a study of radiotherapy plus CTLA-4 blockade in lung cancer listed by TCRdb under 2018. Library prep was done by the immunoSEQ multiplex PCR assay. The source is immuneACCESS, and TCRdb retained only in-frame sequences with V and J called. Part of the clones is not carried over; for the studies checked, unresolved V genes explain less than half of this, and the remainder is unexplained. This sample lists approximately 40,000 clones; over 65% were detected once. Of the sample, around 9.5% falls within the top ten clones. The source material was peripheral blood, sampled from a patient treated with radiotherapy plus ipilimumab. These TCRs come from a human donor with non-small cell lung cancer who had stable disease on radiotherapy plus ipilimumab.

The genes are TRBV5-1 and TRBJ1-6, with TRBD1 matching over 7 bases. V dropped 4 bases and J dropped 1; count of bases not matched to a gene: 5. The CDR3 totals 16 residues. The germline V gene has CDR1 SGHRS and CDR2 YFSETQ. In DNA form, the CDR3 reads TGCGCCAGCAGCGTCGACAGGGTTTCCTATAATTCACCCCTCCACTTT. It yields the protein CASSVDRVSYNSPLHF.

V usage is TRBV30 and J usage is TRBJ1-2; TRBD1 matches at 8 bases. CDR1 is GTSNPN and CDR2 is SVGIG in the germline V gene (reference sequence). The CDR3 runs to 16 residues. The V and J ends lost 1 base and 1 base, in that order; junction bases with no gene match: 8. The CDR3 region is CAWSAQGARSNYGYTF. CDR3 sequence (DNA): TGTGCCTGGAGTGCCCAGGGGGCCAGGAGTAACTATGGCTACACCTTC. Combining the CDR3 with reference TRBV30 and TRBJ1-2 gives the whole variable domain SQTIHQWPATLVQPVGSPLSLECTVEGTSNPNLYWYRQAAGRGLQLLFYSVGIGQISSEVPQNLSASRPQDRQFILSSKKLLLSDSGFYLCAWSAQGARSNYGYTFGSGTRLTVV.

This chain uses TRBV7-2 with TRBJ2-2; D is ambiguous. V lost 6 bases and J 0 bases, leaving 8 bases between the germline ends. Germline lookup yields CDR1 SGHTA and CDR2 FQGNSA. The CDR3 spans 14 residues. This CDR3 is CASRRTANTGELFF. DNA for the CDR3: TGTGCCAGCAGGAGGACGGCGAACACCGGGGAGCTGTTTTTT. Full variable domain (remainder filled in from reference TRBV7-2 and TRBJ2-2): GAGVSQSPSNKVTEKGKDVELRCDPISGHTALYWYRQSLGQGLEFLIYFQGNSAPDKSGLPSDRFSAERTGGSVSTLTIQRTQQEDSAVYLCASRRTANTGELFFGEGSRLTVL.

The chain employs TRBV5-1 and TRBJ1-1, with D tentatively TRBD1 (6 bases). The V end lost 0 bases, the J end lost 8 bases, and 14 bases lay between the germline ends. Germline-derived CDR1 and CDR2 are SGHRS and YFSETQ. The CDR3 consists of 14 residues. Here the CDR3 reads CASSLVSGAKEAFF. Written as DNA, the CDR3 is TGCGCCAGCAGCTTGGTATCGGGGGCCAAAGAAGCTTTCTTT.

This chain links TRBV9 with TRBJ1-6, with D maybe TRBD1 (5 bases). V was cut by 4 bases and J by 8 bases, with 10 bases left in between. This CDR3 contains 13 residues. CDR1 is SGDLS, CDR2 YYNGEE, per germline. This CDR3 reads CASSLGADSPLHF. In DNA, the CDR3 is TGTGCCAGCAGCCTAGGGGCTGATTCACCCCTCCACTTT.

The chain recombines TRBV19 with TRBJ2-7, with D hard to call. CDR1 and CDR2 (germline): LNHDA, SQIVND (reference sequence). The V and J ends lost 10 bases and 2 bases respectively, with 9 bases between them. The CDR3 has 11 residues. The CDR3 DNA is TGTGCCACCTCAAATACCTACGAGCAGTACTTC. Amino acids: CATSNTYEQYF. The full variable domain, completed using reference TRBV19 and TRBJ2-7, is DGGITQSPKYLFRKEGQNVTLSCEQNLNHDAMYWYRQDPGQGLRLIYYSQIVNDFQKGDIAEGYSVSREKKESFPLTVTSAQKNPTAFYLCATSNTYEQYFGPGTRLTVT.

This clone was detected only once. The gene calls are TRBV5-1 and TRBJ1-1; D may be TRBD1 (6 bases). This CDR3 comprises 13 residues. Looked up from germline, CDR1 is SGHRS and CDR2 is YFSETQ. V lost 4 bases, J lost 4 bases, and 11 bases lay in between. CDR3: CASSTGQPTEAFF. The CDR3 nucleotides read TGCGCCAGCAGCACAGGACAGCCCACTGAAGCTTTCTTT.

Worth noting for this clone: Only one base separates this from a far larger clonotype, so it likely reflects a read error. The chain is built from TRBV6-1 and TRBJ1-4; D might be TRBD1 (5 bases). The V and J ends lost 0 bases and 8 bases respectively, with 13 bases between them. The germline gives CDR1 MNHNS, CDR2 SASEGT. This CDR3 has 15 amino acids. The CDR3 DNA sequence: TGTGCCAGCAGTGAAGCGACAGAGGAGGAAGAAAAACTGTTTTTT. Translating gives CASSEATEEEEKLFF.

The rearrangement links TRBV4-2 to TRBJ2-7; D is unclear. Germline CDR1 and CDR2: LGHNA and YNFKEQ. The V gene lost 0 bases and the J gene lost 6 bases, with 15 bases spanning the gap. The CDR3 totals 15 residues. This chain's CDR3 is CASSQEWIPSGEQYF. CDR3 nucleotide sequence: TGTGCCAGCAGCCAAGAGTGGATCCCGTCGGGCGAGCAGTACTTC.